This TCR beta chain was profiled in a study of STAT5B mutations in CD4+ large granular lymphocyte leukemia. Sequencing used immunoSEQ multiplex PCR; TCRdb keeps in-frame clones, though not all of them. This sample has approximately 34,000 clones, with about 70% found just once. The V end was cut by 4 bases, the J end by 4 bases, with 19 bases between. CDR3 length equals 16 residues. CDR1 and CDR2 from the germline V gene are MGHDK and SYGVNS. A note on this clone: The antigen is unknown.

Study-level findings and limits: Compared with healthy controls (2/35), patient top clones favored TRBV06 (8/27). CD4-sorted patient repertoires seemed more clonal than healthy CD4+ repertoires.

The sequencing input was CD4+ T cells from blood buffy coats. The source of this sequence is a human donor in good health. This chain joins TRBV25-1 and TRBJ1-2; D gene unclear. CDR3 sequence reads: CASSAPGWGKGYGYTF. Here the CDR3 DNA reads TGTGCCAGCAGTGCCCCTGGGTGGGGAAAGGGCTATGGCTACACCTTC.